This T cell receptor (beta chain) was captured in a study of cytomegalovirus exposure and HLA in healthy donors. Looking at the study overall: HLA-typed donors contributed approximately 92 million unique TCRs, which were held in an early data release.

Vbeta (60) and Jbeta (13) primers were used in the PCR. Libraries were prepared by immunoSEQ multiplex PCR; TCRdb keeps only in-frame clonotypes and omits some of them. The sample has fewer than 150,000 clones, 77% seen once; the top ten hold 4.5% to 6%. Overall study results and limits: The investigators catalogued some 160 TCR beta chains as cytomegalovirus-associated. Specificity of a few CMV-associated chains for CMV antigens was verified in vitro. Donors belonging to an Asian-associated ancestry cluster reportedly showed fewer N-insertions in productive TCRs than the roughly 670-donor mean, according to what a later analysis found.

As concerns this clone: The antigen is unknown.

This CDR3 contains 15 residues. CDR1 is SGHVS, CDR2 FNYEAQ, per germline. V lost 2 bases and J lost 6; bases outside the gene matches: 6. This clonotype originated in a woman in her forties or fifties in good health and CMV-seronegative. The V call is TRBV7-6, the J call TRBJ2-2; TRBD1 matches 7 bases. The sample taken for sequencing was PBMCs. The CDR3 loop reads CASSLWTGGAGELFF. Here the CDR3 DNA reads TGTGCCAGCAGCTTATGGACAGGTGGAGCCGGGGAGCTGTTTTTT.